This entry lists 10 T cell receptor beta chains sequenced from one sample in a study of PD-1 blockade in classical Hodgkin lymphoma. Some clones are missing from TCRdb's copy, which holds only in-frame ones; the method was immunoSEQ multiplex PCR. Counted here are fewer than 35,000 clones, about 80% occurring once; the ten biggest clones make up about 0.82%. Time point reported: cycle 4 day 1 (C4D1), after about 6 weeks of nivolumab. Relapses following autologous stem cell transplantation were seen in all patients, with brentuximab vedotin exposure varying. Magnetic negative selection purified CD4+ T cells from thawed PBMCs. The sequencing used CD4+ T cells from blood, collected before the fourth cycle of nivolumab. Every receptor here comes from a human donor with classical Hodgkin lymphoma.

The genes are TRBV19 and TRBJ2-3; perhaps TRBD2 as D (6 bases). V was cut by 5 bases and J by 2 bases, with 11 bases left in between. Per the germline V gene, CDR1 is LNHDA and CDR2 is SQIVND (reference sequence). This CDR3 is 14 amino acids long. The CDR3 DNA sequence: TGTGCCAGTAGTGTAGCTAGCGACACAGATACGCAGTATTTT. Amino acid sequence: CASSVASDTDTQYF.

This clone showed up just once. The chain is built from TRBV10-3 and TRBJ1-1; the D is unclear. The CDR3 covers 16 residues. Germline V CDR1 and CDR2: ENHRY, SYGVKD. The V end was cut by 2 bases, the J end by 0 bases, with 13 bases between. This chain's CDR3 is CAISEVTGPVNTEAFF. The CDR3 nucleotides are TGTGCCATCAGTGAGGTCACGGGTCCTGTGAACACTGAAGCTTTCTTT.

The V gene is TRBV27, the J gene TRBJ1-5; D remains unclear. The CDR3 covers 15 residues. The germline V gene has CDR1 MNHEY and CDR2 SMNVEV (reference sequence). With 1 base removed from V and 0 bases from J, the gap between germline ends came to 7 bases. Here the CDR3 DNA reads TGTGCCAGCAGTTTATTTGCAGATAGCAATCAGCCCCAGCATTTT. Its translation: CASSLFADSNQPQHF.

The V gene is TRBV11-2, the J gene TRBJ2-3, with 7 bases fitting TRBD1. V lost 3 bases, J lost 4 bases, and 10 bases stayed unmatched. Germline loops: CDR1 SGHAT, CDR2 FQNNGV. This CDR3 has 16 residues. In nucleotides, the CDR3 is TGTGCCAGCAGCTTCACAGGGGACCTAAGTGCAGATACGCAGTATTTT. Its translation: CASSFTGDLSADTQYF.

The chain couples TRBV30 to TRBJ1-5, with D possibly matching TRBD1 (5 bases). V lost 0 bases and J lost 4, with 7 bases in between. The CDR3 loop spans 13 amino acids. Germline assignment: CDR1 GTSNPN and CDR2 SVGIG (reference sequence). DNA for the CDR3: TGTGCCTGGAGTGTGGGGGTAAATCAGCCCCAGCATTTT. Its translation: CAWSVGVNQPQHF.

In the case of this clone: One junction end disagrees with the germline gene, perhaps due to a read error. The V call is TRBV7-2, the J call TRBJ1-4; D possibly corresponds to TRBD1 (6 bases). CDR1 is SGHTA, CDR2 FQGNSA, per germline. The length of the CDR3 is 15 residues. The DNA of the CDR3 is TGTGCCAGCAGCTTAGACTCAGGGGAGACTGAAAAACCGTTTTTT. It translates to CASSLDSGETEKPFF.

V usage is TRBV5-1 and J usage is TRBJ2-4, with D possibly matching TRBD2 (5 bases). Germline assignment: CDR1 SGHRS and CDR2 YFSETQ. Trimming shortened V by 4 bases and J by 6 bases, and 17 bases separated the two germline ends. The CDR3 is made up of 15 amino acids. Written as DNA, the CDR3 is TGCGCCAGCAGCATCGGCCTAGCCCCTCCAAACATTCAGTACTTC. Its translation: CASSIGLAPPNIQYF. Drawing the rest from reference TRBV5-1 and TRBJ2-4, the complete variable domain is KAGVTQTPRYLIKTRGQQVTLSCSPISGHRSVSWYQQTPGQGLQFLFEYFSETQRNKGNFPGRFSGRQFSNSRSEMNVSTLELGDSALYLCASSIGLAPPNIQYFGAGTRLSVL.

V and J are TRBV4-2 and TRBJ2-3; 10 bases are shared with TRBD2. Germline-derived CDR1 and CDR2 are LGHNA and YNFKEQ. J lost 2 bases, V lost 0 bases, and 5 bases had no gene match. The CDR3 extends over 17 amino acids. The CDR3: CASSQEALAGVTDTQYF. The CDR3 bases are TGTGCCAGCAGCCAAGAAGCCCTAGCGGGGGTCACAGATACGCAGTATTTT.

This chain uses TRBV18 with TRBJ2-7; 8 positions match TRBD1. With V trimmed by 3 bases and J by 3 bases, 7 bases remained unmatched. Germline CDR1 KGHSH, CDR2 LQKENI. The CDR3 length is 15 residues. The CDR3 protein is CASSPWTGKDYEQYF. CDR3 nucleotides: TGTGCCAGCTCACCCTGGACAGGGAAAGACTACGAGCAGTACTTC.

This clone was seen a single time. The CDR3 sequence: CASSYFISRTASYEQYF. CDR3 nucleotide sequence: TGTGCCAGCAGCTATTTTATATCCCGGACAGCCTCCTACGAGCAGTACTTC. The chain has TRBV5-6 and TRBJ2-7; tentative D call: TRBD1 (6 bases). The CDR3 contains 17 residues. Germline V gives CDR1 SGHDT, CDR2 YYEEEE. V gave up 3 bases and J gave up 0 bases, with 19 bases separating them.